A single count supports the clone carrying this TCR beta chain. Participant ages covered about 18 to 89 years across 24 US areas. In assigning cohorts, the study relied on participant-reported clinical history. This table comes from immunoSEQ multiplex PCR, and its TCRdb copy is limited to in-frame clones, with some not included. The repertoire holds some 270,000 clones, with around nine tenths as singletons. The V gene lost 4 bases and the J gene lost 2 bases, with 9 bases spanning the gap. Per germline, CDR1 LGHDT and CDR2 YNNKEL (reference sequence). The CDR3 totals 14 residues. The entry originates in a study of blood T cell repertoires in COVID-19.

This rearrangement joins TRBV3-1 (or the pseudogene TRBV3-2) to TRBJ1-5; the D gene is possibly TRBD1 (5 bases). The clonotype comes from a woman aged 55-69 years who had recovered from COVID-19. The specimen sequenced was PBMCs or T cells enriched from blood (not recorded which). The CDR3 loop is CASSPSGGNQPQHF. The CDR3 DNA sequence: TGTGCCAGCAGCCCGTCGGGGGGCAATCAGCCCCAGCATTTT.